This TCR beta chain comes out of a study of blood T cell repertoires in COVID-19. Across the whole study: Sites across the United States, Italy and Spain contributed samples from acute and convalescent COVID-19.

This clone was seen just once. The V and J ends lost 4 bases and 8 bases, in that order; junction bases with no gene match: 9. The CDR3 runs to 15 residues. CDR1 GTSNPN and CDR2 SVGIG come from the germline V gene (reference sequence). The table came from immunoSEQ multiplex PCR; TCRdb's copy has only in-frame clones and leaves some out. This sample has 150,000 to 200,000 clones, with 65% to 85% found just once. The gene calls are TRBV30 and TRBJ1-6, with TRBD1 matching over 9 bases. Sequencing was performed on peripheral blood. This receptor was taken from a man aged 55 to 70 with active or convalescent COVID-19. The CDR3 loop is CAWKEVGTGYSPLHF. The CDR3 nucleotides read TGTGCCTGGAAGGAGGTTGGGACAGGGTATTCACCCCTCCACTTT.